The 30 T cell receptor beta chains given below trace back to one sample, sequenced in a study of cytomegalovirus exposure and HLA in healthy donors (dated by TCRdb to about 2017). The library relied on the immunoSEQ multiplex PCR assay. A mixture of 60 forward primers for TCR Vbeta segments and 13 reverse primers for TCR Jbeta segments was used in the multiplex PCR. This immuneACCESS table, as held by TCRdb, lists in-frame sequences with V and J called but not all clones. Of the missing ones, under half trace to an unresolved V gene in checked studies; the others have no known cause. The sample table records around 100,000 clones; 81% of these occur just once. Of the sample, less than 5% is held by the ten largest clones. Material: PBMCs. The receptors come from an older woman in good health and CMV-seropositive.

DNA of the CDR3: TGTGCCAGCAGCCCCCGGACAGCGCTTGGCAAGACCCAGTACTTC. It specifies CASSPRTALGKTQYF. V and J are TRBV7-9 and TRBJ2-5; the D gene is possibly TRBD1 (6 bases). Germline V CDR1 and CDR2: SEHNR, FQNEAQ (reference sequence). CDR3 length equals 15 residues. V shed 5 bases and J shed 6 bases, with 19 bases lying between them.

The V gene is TRBV19, the J gene TRBJ1-2, with D perhaps TRBD1 (5 bases). The CDR3 covers 15 residues. The germline V and J ends were trimmed by 6 bases and 0 bases, with 14 bases remaining between them. Looked up from germline, CDR1 is LNHDA and CDR2 is SQIVND (reference sequence). As DNA, the CDR3 is TGTGCCAGTAGCCGAGACAGCTTAGCTAACTATGGCTACACCTTC. This translates into CASSRDSLANYGYTF.

This chain connects TRBV7-2 to TRBJ2-3, with a tentative D call TRBD1 (5 bases). Germline V gene sequence: CDR1 SGHTA, CDR2 FQGNSA. V lost 0 bases and J lost 1, with 8 bases in between. The CDR3 has 15 amino acids. This CDR3 reads CASSLAGPGTDTQYF. CDR3 bases: TGTGCCAGCAGCTTAGCGGGGCCGGGCACAGATACGCAGTATTTT.

The gene calls are TRBV28 and TRBJ2-2; 9 bases fit TRBD2. The CDR3 is made up of 15 amino acids. Germline assignment: CDR1 MDHEN and CDR2 SYDVKM. V trimming: 2 bases; J trimming: 9 bases; junction bases outside the gene matches: 7. Here the CDR3 reads CASSLPSGKTRELFF. The CDR3, as DNA: TGTGCCAGCAGTTTACCTAGCGGGAAAACCAGGGAGCTGTTTTTT.

The V gene is TRBV19, the J gene TRBJ1-1, with D maybe TRBD1 (5 bases). Trimming removed 4 bases from V and 3 bases from J, with 9 bases in between. Germline values: CDR1 LNHDA, CDR2 SQIVND (reference sequence). CDR3 length: 13 residues. The CDR3, as DNA: TGTGCCAGTAGTACCCAGGGTTACACTGAAGCTTTCTTT. The encoded protein is CASSTQGYTEAFF.

The J gene is TRBJ1-2, the V gene TRBV7-2; 7 bases agree with TRBD1. CDR1 and CDR2 from the germline V gene are SGHTA and FQGNSA. The V gene end was trimmed by 1 base and the J gene end by 5 bases; junction bases not matched to a gene: 1. The CDR3 is made up of 13 amino acids. The CDR3 region has the DNA TGTGCCAGCAGCTTAGGGGACAGTTATGGCTACACCTTC. Its protein product is CASSLGDSYGYTF.

This chain links TRBV4-2 with TRBJ1-1; D might be TRBD1 (6 bases). CDR3 length: 15 amino acids. CDR1 LGHNA and CDR2 YNFKEQ come from the germline V gene. The V and J ends lost 1 base and 1 base respectively, with 10 bases between them. CDR3 loop: CASSQGPGANTEAFF. CDR3 sequence (DNA): TGTGCCAGCAGCCAAGGGCCAGGGGCGAACACTGAAGCTTTCTTT.

The chain has TRBV7-9 and TRBJ1-5, with 10 bases identical to TRBD1. In germline, CDR1 is SEHNR, CDR2 FQNEAQ (reference sequence). After removal of 4 bases from V and 0 bases from J, the junction contained 6 bases not matched to a gene. This CDR3 contains 17 residues. The CDR3, as DNA: TGTGCCAGCAGCTGGTATGGGACAGGGGATAGCAATCAGCCCCAGCATTTT. Protein product: CASSWYGTGDSNQPQHF. Based on the CDR3 plus reference TRBV7-9 and TRBJ1-5, the full variable domain is DTGVSQNPRHKITKRGQNVTFRCDPISEHNRLYWYRQTLGQGPEFLTYFQNEAQLEKSRLLSDRFSAERPKGSFSTLEIQRTEQGDSAMYLCASSWYGTGDSNQPQHFGDGTRLSIL.

CDR3 protein: CASSFTSLGGEKGNTIYF. CDR3 coding DNA: TGTGCCAGCAGCTTCACCTCCCTGGGGGGGGAAAAAGGAAACACCATATATTTT. The gene calls are TRBV7-2 and TRBJ1-3, with a tentative D call TRBD1 (5 bases). CDR3 length: 18 residues. Germline V CDR1 and CDR2: SGHTA, FQGNSA. Trimming cost V 3 bases and J 4 bases, with 22 bases left between them.

Here the CDR3 DNA reads TGCGCCAGCAGTGATAGCGGGAGGGCCGGAGACAATGAGCAGTTCTTC. Encoded protein: CASSDSGRAGDNEQFF. The rearrangement links TRBV10-1 to TRBJ2-1; 11 nucleotides align to TRBD2. The germline gives CDR1 WNHNN, CDR2 SYGVQD (reference sequence). The CDR3 contains 16 residues. V was pared by 3 bases and J by 5 bases, with 6 bases of the junction left unmatched.

The chain carries TRBV30 and TRBJ2-6; 7 positions agree with TRBD1. CDR3 length: 15 amino acids. The trim removed 2 bases at V and 2 bases at J, leaving 3 bases unmatched. Germline CDR1 and CDR2: GTSNPN and SVGIG (reference sequence). The CDR3 nucleotides are TGTGCCTGGAGTCTCGGACAGGCTGGGGCCAACGTCCTGACTTTC. It translates to CAWSLGQAGANVLTF.

The CDR3 here is CASSTGQGKETQYF. The DNA of the CDR3 is TGTGCCAGCAGCACCGGACAGGGCAAAGAGACCCAGTACTTC. V is TRBV21-1 and J is TRBJ2-5; no DNA check was done on the table's D call, TRBD1. TRBV21-1 corresponds to a pseudogene. CDR3 length: 14 residues.

The chain carries TRBV9 and TRBJ2-5; D gene unclear. The J call could be wrong; TRBJ2-7 is a better fit for the DNA end. CDR1 and CDR2 from the germline V gene are SGDLS and YYNGEE. The CDR3 sequence is 13 residues long. The CDR3 protein is CASSVGWIHEQYF. CDR3 nucleotide sequence: TGTGCCAGCAGCGTCGGGTGGATCCACGAGCAGTACTTC.

V gene TRBV6-4 combines with J gene TRBJ2-5; D is ambiguous. V was trimmed by 4 bases and J by 2 bases, leaving 5 bases between them. The CDR3 has 12 amino acids. Per germline, CDR1 MRHNA and CDR2 SNTAGT. The CDR3 loop is CASSGRQETQYF. DNA for the CDR3: TGTGCCAGCAGTGGGCGGCAAGAGACCCAGTACTTC.

The CDR3 protein is CASSQILAERSFNEQFF. The CDR3 coding sequence is TGTGCCAGCAGCCAAATACTAGCGGAGCGATCGTTTAATGAGCAGTTCTTC. The chain joins TRBV4-2 to TRBJ2-1; the match to TRBD2 covers 8 bases. V was pared by 2 bases and J by 7 bases, with 13 bases of the junction left unmatched. The CDR3 consists of 17 residues. Looked up from germline, CDR1 is LGHNA and CDR2 is YNFKEQ.

This clone was counted only a few times. The rearrangement uses TRBV7-2 and TRBJ1-5, with a weak D call TRBD1 (6 bases). CDR1 and CDR2 from the germline V gene are SGHTA and FQGNSA. The CDR3 runs 15 residues. Trimming took off 1 base at V and 7 bases at J, with 14 bases between the two ends. CDR3 bases: TGTGCCAGCAGCTTAGAACAGGGCAAGAGGCAGCCCCAGCATTTT. As protein: CASSLEQGKRQPQHF.

The rearrangement joins TRBV11-2 to TRBJ2-7; D perhaps matches TRBD1 (6 bases). Germline V gives CDR1 SGHAT, CDR2 FQNNGV. The V and J ends lost 5 bases and 4 bases respectively, with 9 bases between them. The CDR3 sequence is 12 residues long. CDR3 protein: CASSIQGYEQYF. CDR3 nucleotide sequence: TGTGCCAGCAGCATACAGGGTTACGAGCAGTACTTC.

The chain has TRBV19 and TRBJ1-5, with D possibly being TRBD1 (5 bases). The germline CDR1 and CDR2 sequences are LNHDA and SQIVND (reference sequence). CDR3 length: 15 amino acids. V lost 2 bases and J lost 3, with 11 bases in between. This CDR3 reads CASSITRQPNQPQHF. CDR3 nucleotides: TGTGCCAGTAGTATAACCCGACAGCCCAATCAGCCCCAGCATTTT.

V and J are TRBV7-2 and TRBJ2-7, with 10 positions matching TRBD1. The CDR3 extends over 14 amino acids. Germline CDR1 and CDR2: SGHTA and FQGNSA. The V and J ends lost 1 base and 5 bases, in that order; junction bases with no gene match: 2. CDR3 nucleotide sequence: TGTGCCAGCAGCTTAGGACAGGGGGCCAACGAGCAGTACTTC. This translates into CASSLGQGANEQYF. The whole variable domain, filled in from reference TRBV7-2 and TRBJ2-7, reads GAGVSQSPSNKVTEKGKDVELRCDPISGHTALYWYRQSLGQGLEFLIYFQGNSAPDKSGLPSDRFSAERTGGSVSTLTIQRTQQEDSAVYLCASSLGQGANEQYFGPGTRLTVT.

The CDR3 nucleotides are TGCGCCAGCAGCCAACTAGCGGGAGCCTACGAGCAGTACTTC. Translating it yields CASSQLAGAYEQYF. The chain links TRBV4-3 to TRBJ2-7, with 10 bases fitting TRBD2. The CDR3 totals 14 residues. Germline-derived CDR1 and CDR2 are LGHNA and YSLEER. V trimming: 2 bases; J trimming: 2 bases; junction bases outside the gene matches: 0.

Points on this clone: The same CDR3 also results from other DNA sequences found in this sample. The chain has TRBV18 and TRBJ1-5, with TRBD1 as a possible D gene (5 bases). V was cut by 3 bases and J by 2 bases, with 8 bases left in between. Germline assignment: CDR1 KGHSH and CDR2 LQKENI. The CDR3 sequence is 14 residues long. The CDR3 bases are TGTGCCAGCTCACCTCAGGGTGGCAATCAGCCCCAGCATTTT. This translates into CASSPQGGNQPQHF.

The rearrangement joins TRBV9 to TRBJ1-4; no firm D call. CDR3 size: 14 residues. V lost 1 base and J 1 base, leaving 5 bases between the germline ends. Germline V gene data show CDR1 as SGDLS and CDR2 as YYNGEE. CDR3 loop: CASSVTGTNEKLFF. In nucleotides, the CDR3 is TGTGCCAGCAGCGTAACGGGAACTAATGAAAAACTGTTTTTT.

The V call is TRBV10-3, the J call TRBJ2-1; TRBD1 matches at 7 bases. Germline loops: CDR1 ENHRY, CDR2 SYGVKD. This CDR3 is 15 amino acids long. The trim removed 0 bases at V and 3 bases at J, leaving 2 bases unmatched. The CDR3 protein is CAISESGDSYNEQFF. In nucleotides, the CDR3 is TGTGCCATCAGTGAGTCTGGGGACAGCTACAATGAGCAGTTCTTC.

The chain has TRBV5-6 and TRBJ2-4, with D possibly being TRBD2 (5 bases). CDR1 is SGHDT and CDR2 is YYEEEE in the germline V gene. This CDR3 is built from 14 residues. V lost 5 bases to trimming and J lost 8 bases, with 17 bases between them. The CDR3 region has the DNA TGTGCCAGCAGTCCCGGGGATATGGATGACATTCAGTACTTC. This encodes CASSPGDMDDIQYF.

The rearrangement joins TRBV9 to TRBJ2-5; 8 bases line up with TRBD1. Germline V lookup: CDR1 SGDLS, CDR2 YYNGEE. V shed 4 bases and J 5 bases; nucleotides not matched to a gene: 4. This CDR3 spans 13 amino acids. For the CDR3, the DNA is TGTGCCAGCAGCCCGACAGGGGTCGAGACCCAGTACTTC. Protein sequence: CASSPTGVETQYF.

The chain couples TRBV4-3 to TRBJ2-3; 9 bases match TRBD2. CDR3 length: 16 amino acids. Germline CDR1 and CDR2: LGHNA and YSLEER. After removal of 1 base from V and 4 bases from J, the junction contained 6 bases not matched to a gene. CDR3 sequence reads: CASSQGSGRLPDTQYF. The CDR3 DNA reads as TGCGCCAGCAGCCAAGGGAGCGGGAGGCTCCCAGATACGCAGTATTTT.

The chain employs TRBV6-1 and TRBJ2-5, with 10 bases identical to TRBD1. Germline V lookup: CDR1 MNHNS, CDR2 SASEGT. V shed 6 bases, J shed 4 bases, and the junction held 2 bases outside the gene matches. CDR3 length equals 13 residues. The CDR3 coding sequence is TGTGCCAGCAGCCGGGACAGGGGAGAGACCCAGTACTTC. This codes for CASSRDRGETQYF.

The chain has TRBV9 and TRBJ2-1, with 9 bases lining up with TRBD2. The CDR3 contains 17 residues. With V trimmed by 0 bases and J by 2 bases, 6 bases remained unmatched. In germline, CDR1 is SGDLS, CDR2 YYNGEE. CDR3 in DNA: TGTGCCAGCAGCGTAGAGGGACTAGCTAGTCCCTACAATGAGCAGTTCTTC. This encodes CASSVEGLASPYNEQFF.

This clone was found a few times. CDR3 region: CASSRGDTGELFF. For the CDR3, the DNA is TGTGCCAGCAGTCGGGGAGACACCGGGGAGCTGTTTTTT. The chain employs TRBV6-1 and TRBJ2-2; a possible D gene is TRBD2 (5 bases). CDR3 length: 13 amino acids. CDR1 and CDR2 from the germline V gene are MNHNS and SASEGT. The V gene lost 5 bases and the J gene lost 3 bases, with 7 bases spanning the gap.

The rearrangement uses TRBV6-1 and TRBJ1-1; tentatively, D is TRBD1 (5 bases). V dropped 6 bases and J dropped 3 bases, with 17 bases sitting between them. Germline V lookup: CDR1 MNHNS, CDR2 SASEGT. CDR3 length: 15 residues. The CDR3 DNA is TGTGCCAGCAGCGGACGGGGGGGGGTGTACACTGAAGCTTTCTTT. Its translation is CASSGRGGVYTEAFF.